The rows below give T cell receptor beta chains drawn from one sample of a study of blood T cell repertoires in COVID-19. Produced via immunoSEQ multiplex PCR; TCRdb's table is partial and in-frame only. The table shows 310,000 or so clones, with nearly 90% occurring only once. The sequencing sample was made of PBMCs or T cells enriched from blood (not recorded which). These receptors were collected from a woman under 30 with acute COVID-19. Both conserved end residues are part of each CDR3. A D gene is named only where the DNA matches it firmly. Not all rows give a size; the values are once, few, many and, for expanded clones, a class.

j_call clone_size d_call v_call cdr3_nt cdr3_aa
TRBJ2-7 . . TRBV27 TGTGCCAGCAGTGGTCTACCGGTTACAACTAACGAGCAGTACTTC CASSGLPVTTNEQYF
TRBJ2-5 . . TRBV11-2 TGTGCCAGCAGCCCGCCCCCTAGCGAGTTGGGGGAGACCCAGTACTTC CASSPPPSELGETQYF
TRBJ2-5 . TRBD2 TRBV3-1/TRBV3-2 TGTGCCAGCAGCCGGGGGGGTTGGATGGAGACCCAGTACTTC CASSRGGWMETQYF
TRBJ1-6 . TRBD1 TRBV23-1 TGCGCCAGCAGTCAACTTGGACAGGGGGAAAATTCACCCCTCCACTTT CASSQLGQGENSPLHF
TRBJ2-7 . . TRBV27 TGTGCCAGCAGTTTAGTCCCAACTGAGGGCTACGAGCAGTACTTC CASSLVPTEGYEQYF
TRBJ1-1 . . TRBV7-8 TGTGCCAGCAGCTTTCGGGTGGTCTCTGAAGCTTTCTTT CASSFRVVSEAFF
TRBJ2-5 . TRBD2 TRBV4-2 TGTGCCAGCAGCCAGACCGGGACTAGCGGGAGCGGAGAGACCCAGTACTTC CASSQTGTSGSGETQYF
TRBJ2-1 . . TRBV28 TGTGCCAGCAGATCGCCCTATAGCGGAGTCAACTACAATGAGCAGTTCTTC CASRSPYSGVNYNEQFF
TRBJ2-6 . . TRBV11-3 TGTGCCAGCAGCCCAGAGAGACAGGCAGGATCTGGGGCCAACGTCCTGACTTTC CASSPERQAGSGANVLTF
TRBJ1-1 once TRBD1 TRBV28 TGTGCCAGCAGTTTTAGGACAGGGGCAGGGGGAACTGAAGCTTTCTTT CASSFRTGAGGTEAFF
TRBJ1-6 once TRBD1 TRBV6-4 TGTGCCAGCAGACTTGGGACAGCAAACTCACCCCTCCACTTT CASRLGTANSPLHF
TRBJ2-7 . . TRBV6-6 TGTGCCAGCAGCTCCAGGTTACTGACCTACGAGCAGTACTTC CASSSRLLTYEQYF
TRBJ2-7 few TRBD1 TRBV5-5 TGTGCCAGCAGCCCCAACGACAGGGTACCCTACGAGCAGTACTTC CASSPNDRVPYEQYF
TRBJ1-3 . . TRBV6-5 TGTGCCAGCAGTTTACACGGGAACTCTGGAAACACCATATATTTT CASSLHGNSGNTIYF
TRBJ1-2 . . TRBV12-3/TRBV12-4 . CASSYFGWGITF
TRBJ1-2 . TRBD1 TRBV27 TGTGCCAGCAGTTTGGGGACAGGGGGCTCTTATGGCTACACCTTC CASSLGTGGSYGYTF
TRBJ2-1 . . TRBV18 TGTGCCAGCTCACCATCTCTCTCCTACAATGAGCAGTTCTTC CASSPSLSYNEQFF
TRBJ2-7 . TRBD2 TRBV10-1 TGCGCCAGCATGAGCGGGGGCTACGAGCAGTACTTC CASMSGGYEQYF
TRBJ2-5 . . TRBV5-1 TGCGCCAGCAGCTTGGTACAGAATCCCCAAGAGACCCAGTACTTC CASSLVQNPQETQYF
TRBJ2-2 . TRBD2 TRBV6-4 TGTGCCAGCAGTGACGGGACTAGCGGGACCGGGGAGCTGTTTTTT CASSDGTSGTGELFF
TRBJ1-2 few . TRBV9 TGTGCCAGCAGCGTATCGTCCGGCTATGGCTACACCTTC CASSVSSGYGYTF
TRBJ2-1 . TRBD1 TRBV6-5 TGTGCCAGCAGGTACAGGGGCGCCTACAATGAGCAGTTCTTC CASRYRGAYNEQFF
TRBJ2-3 once TRBD2 TRBV4-1 TGCGCCAGCAGCCAAGATGCGGCGGGAGTTTTAGATACGCAGTATTTT CASSQDAAGVLDTQYF
TRBJ2-1 . TRBD2 TRBV2 TGTGCCAGCAGTGAACGCGGGCTAGCGGGCGATGAGCAGTTCTTC CASSERGLAGDEQFF
TRBJ1-1 . . TRBV10-3 TGTGCCATCAGGCCGACGACAGAGAACACTGAAGCTTTCTTT CAIRPTTENTEAFF
TRBJ2-1 . . TRBV2 TGTGCCAGCGGCTCCCAGGGGTTGTCCTACAATGAGCAGTTCTTC CASGSQGLSYNEQFF
TRBJ2-5 . TRBD1 TRBV2 TGTGCCAGCAGTGAAATCTCGACAGGGGATAATCGCGAGACCCAGTACTTC CASSEISTGDNRETQYF
TRBJ2-5 . . TRBV28 TGTGCCAGCAGTTTATGGGGGGCGAGGGGGGAGACCCAGTACTTC CASSLWGARGETQYF
TRBJ1-2 . . TRBV3-1/TRBV3-2 TGTGCCAGCAGCCAGGGACAAATATCTAACTATGGCTACACCTTC CASSQGQISNYGYTF
TRBJ2-1 . . TRBV7-3 TGTGCCAGCAGCTTATCCCGGGACTACAATGAGCAGTTCTTC CASSLSRDYNEQFF
TRBJ2-7 . TRBD1 TRBV10-3 TGTGCCATCAGTGAGGGGACAGGGTACGACGAGCAGTACTTC CAISEGTGYDEQYF
TRBJ2-7 . . TRBV28 TGTGCCAGCAGCGACTTCCTAGGAGGAGCCTACGAGCAGTACTTC CASSDFLGGAYEQYF
TRBJ1-1 . . TRBV29-1 TGCAGCGTTGAAAAGCGGATGAACACTGAAGCTTTCTTT CSVEKRMNTEAFF
TRBJ2-7 few TRBD1 TRBV7-9 TGTGCCAGCAGCTTAGACGGACAGGGGGACCGGGAGGAGCAGTACTTC CASSLDGQGDREEQYF
TRBJ2-7 . . TRBV5-1 TGCGCCAGCAGCGTGGGGCGGGGAACCTACGAGCAGTACTTC CASSVGRGTYEQYF